This TCR beta chain is from a study of synovial regulatory T cells in juvenile arthritis. At the level of the study: Six or seven patients were on methotrexate and a few were untreated. Overall study findings and caveats: Synovial Treg CDR3 sequences overlapped more with iaTregs than other circulating Tregs. Across patients, iaTreg TCR repertoires were mostly private, partly shared with synovial Teff and blood CPL.

The germline V gene has CDR1 SGHVS and CDR2 FQNEAQ. The length of the CDR3 is 13 residues. No DNA is given. A note on this clone: Its antigen is unidentified.

TCRdb keeps only in-frame clones here, not all; method: immunoSEQ multiplex PCR. The sample totals a few thousand clones. Synovial fluid was collected with matched peripheral blood from each patient with active arthritis. Synovial Treg cells showed FOXP3 TSDR demethylation like blood Treg cells. This chain links TRBV7-8 with TRBJ1-1. Material for sequencing was Treg cells from the synovium. This receptor was taken from a donor between 2 and 29 years old with juvenile idiopathic arthritis. CDR3 sequence reads: CASSLDWGTEAFF.